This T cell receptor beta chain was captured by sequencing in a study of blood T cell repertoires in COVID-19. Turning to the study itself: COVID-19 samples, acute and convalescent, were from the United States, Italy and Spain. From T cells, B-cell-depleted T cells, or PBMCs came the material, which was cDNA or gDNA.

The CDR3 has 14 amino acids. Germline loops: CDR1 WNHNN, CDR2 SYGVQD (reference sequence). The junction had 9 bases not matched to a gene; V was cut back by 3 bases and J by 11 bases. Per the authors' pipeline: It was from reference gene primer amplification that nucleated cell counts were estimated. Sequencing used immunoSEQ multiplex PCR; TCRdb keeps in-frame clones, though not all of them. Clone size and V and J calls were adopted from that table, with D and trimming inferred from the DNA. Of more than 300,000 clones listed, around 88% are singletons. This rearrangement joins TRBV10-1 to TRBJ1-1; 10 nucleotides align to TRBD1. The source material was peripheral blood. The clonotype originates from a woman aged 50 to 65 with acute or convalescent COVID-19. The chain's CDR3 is CASSELDRGLGAFF. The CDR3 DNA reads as TGCGCCAGCAGTGAACTCGACAGGGGGCTTGGGGCTTTCTTT.